This T cell receptor beta chain was captured by sequencing in a study of blood T cell repertoires in COVID-19. The wider study: Acute and convalescent COVID-19 specimens originated in the United States, Italy and Spain. T cells, B-cell-depleted T cells, or PBMCs provided the cDNA or gDNA that served as material.

This clone was detected only once. In germline, CDR1 is LGHDT, CDR2 YNNKEL (reference sequence). V lost 4 bases and J 8 bases, leaving 14 bases between the germline ends. The CDR3 extends over 13 amino acids. In the source study's methods: For nucleated cells, counts were estimated from reference gene primer amplification. Here immunoSEQ multiplex PCR was the method, and the copy in TCRdb shows in-frame clones only, minus some. The DNA was the basis for D and trimming; V, J and clone size are from that table. Among a few hundred thousand clones listed, around 85% were seen once. The sample comprised peripheral blood. The TCR was taken from a human donor with COVID-19, enrolled during active disease. The donor label of this sample is uncertain. The V and J genes are TRBV3-1 (or the pseudogene TRBV3-2) and TRBJ1-2, with TRBD1 as a possible D gene (6 bases). This CDR3 reads CASSREQGRGYTF. The CDR3 DNA sequence: TGTGCCAGCAGCCGGGAACAGGGTAGAGGCTACACCTTC.